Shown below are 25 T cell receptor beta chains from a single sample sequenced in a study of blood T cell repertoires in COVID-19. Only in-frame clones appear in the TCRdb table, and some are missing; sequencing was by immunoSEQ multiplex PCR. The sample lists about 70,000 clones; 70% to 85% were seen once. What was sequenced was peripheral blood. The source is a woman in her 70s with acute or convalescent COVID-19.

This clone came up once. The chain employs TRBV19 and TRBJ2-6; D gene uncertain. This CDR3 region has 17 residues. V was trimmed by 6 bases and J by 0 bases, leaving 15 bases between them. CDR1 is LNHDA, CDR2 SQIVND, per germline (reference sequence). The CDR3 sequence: CASSFRQSPSGANVLTF. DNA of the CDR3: TGTGCCAGTAGCTTTCGACAATCACCCTCTGGGGCCAACGTCCTGACTTTC. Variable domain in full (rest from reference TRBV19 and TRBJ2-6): DGGITQSPKYLFRKEGQNVTLSCEQNLNHDAMYWYRQDPGQGLRLIYYSQIVNDFQKGDIAEGYSVSREKKESFPLTVTSAQKNPTAFYLCASSFRQSPSGANVLTFGAGSRLTVL.

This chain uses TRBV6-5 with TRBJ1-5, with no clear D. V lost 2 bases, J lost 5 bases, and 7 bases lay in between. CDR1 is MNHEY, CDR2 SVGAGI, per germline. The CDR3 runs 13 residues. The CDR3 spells CASSYRQDQPQHF. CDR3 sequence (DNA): TGTGCCAGCAGTTACAGGCAGGATCAGCCCCAGCATTTT.

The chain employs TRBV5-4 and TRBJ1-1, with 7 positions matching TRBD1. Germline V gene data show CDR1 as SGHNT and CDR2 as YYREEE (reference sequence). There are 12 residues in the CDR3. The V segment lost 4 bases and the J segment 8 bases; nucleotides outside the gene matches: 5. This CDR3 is CASSTGQREAFF. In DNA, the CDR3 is TGTGCCAGCAGCACGGGACAGCGGGAAGCTTTCTTT.

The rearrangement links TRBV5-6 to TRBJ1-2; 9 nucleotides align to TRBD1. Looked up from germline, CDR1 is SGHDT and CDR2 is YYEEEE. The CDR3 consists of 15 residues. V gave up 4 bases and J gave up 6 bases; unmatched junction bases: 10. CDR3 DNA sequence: TGTGCCAGCAGCCCTCCAGGACAGGGGATTCATGGCTACACCTTC. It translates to CASSPPGQGIHGYTF.

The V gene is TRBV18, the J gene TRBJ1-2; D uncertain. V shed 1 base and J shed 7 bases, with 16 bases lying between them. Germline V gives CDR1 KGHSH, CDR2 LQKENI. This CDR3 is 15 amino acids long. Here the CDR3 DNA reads TGTGCCAGCTCACCACGGGAGGGAGGAGGTGGTGGCTACACCTTC. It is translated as CASSPREGGGGGYTF. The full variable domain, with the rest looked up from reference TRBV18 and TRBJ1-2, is NAGVMQNPRHLVRRRGQEARLRCSPMKGHSHVYWYRQLPEEGLKFMVYLQKENIIDESGMPKERFSAEFPKEGPSILRIQQVVRGDSAAYFCASSPREGGGGGYTFGSGTRLTVV.

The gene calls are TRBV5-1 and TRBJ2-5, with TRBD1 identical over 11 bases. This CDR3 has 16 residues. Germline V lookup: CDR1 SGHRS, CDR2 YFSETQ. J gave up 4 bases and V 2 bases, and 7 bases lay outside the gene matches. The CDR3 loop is CASSFNGQGASETQYF. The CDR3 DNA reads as TGCGCCAGCAGCTTCAATGGACAGGGGGCATCAGAGACCCAGTACTTC.

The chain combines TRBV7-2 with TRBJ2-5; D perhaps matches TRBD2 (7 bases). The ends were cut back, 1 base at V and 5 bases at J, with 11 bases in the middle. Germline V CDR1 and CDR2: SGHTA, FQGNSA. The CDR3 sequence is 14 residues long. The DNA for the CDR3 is TGTGCCAGCAGCTTAGTCGAGGGGGGGGAGACCCAGTACTTC. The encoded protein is CASSLVEGGETQYF.

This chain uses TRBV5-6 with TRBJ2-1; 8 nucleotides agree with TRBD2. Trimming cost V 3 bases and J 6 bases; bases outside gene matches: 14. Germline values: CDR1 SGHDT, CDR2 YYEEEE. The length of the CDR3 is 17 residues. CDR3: CASSSGLAVGKVNEQFF. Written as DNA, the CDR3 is TGTGCCAGCAGCTCTGGACTAGCTGTGGGGAAGGTCAATGAGCAGTTCTTC.

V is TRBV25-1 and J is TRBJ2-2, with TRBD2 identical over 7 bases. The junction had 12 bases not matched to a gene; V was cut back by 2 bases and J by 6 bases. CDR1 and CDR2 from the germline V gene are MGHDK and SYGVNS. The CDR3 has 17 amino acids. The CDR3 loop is CASSEGPAGRGSGELFF. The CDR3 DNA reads TGTGCCAGCAGTGAAGGTCCGGCAGGGCGGGGGTCCGGGGAGCTGTTTTTT.

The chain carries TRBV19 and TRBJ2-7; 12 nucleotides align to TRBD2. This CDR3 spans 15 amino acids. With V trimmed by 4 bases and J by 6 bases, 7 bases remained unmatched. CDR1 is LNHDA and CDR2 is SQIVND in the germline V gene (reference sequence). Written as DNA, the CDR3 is TGTGCCAGTAGTAATCTAGCGGGAGGGCCTGGCGAGCAGTACTTC. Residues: CASSNLAGGPGEQYF.

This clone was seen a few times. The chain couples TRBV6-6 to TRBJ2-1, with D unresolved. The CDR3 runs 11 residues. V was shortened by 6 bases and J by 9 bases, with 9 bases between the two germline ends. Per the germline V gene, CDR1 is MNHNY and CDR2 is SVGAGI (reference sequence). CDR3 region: CASRSAGEQFF. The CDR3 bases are TGTGCCAGCAGGTCCGCCGGTGAGCAGTTCTTC.

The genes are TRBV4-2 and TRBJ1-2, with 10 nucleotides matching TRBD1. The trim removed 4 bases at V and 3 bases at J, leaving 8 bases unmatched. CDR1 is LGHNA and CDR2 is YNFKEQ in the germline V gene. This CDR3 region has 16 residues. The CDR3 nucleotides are TGTGCCAGCAGCCCGACAGGGGGCGCGAGTTACTATGGCTACACCTTC. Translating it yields CASSPTGGASYYGYTF.

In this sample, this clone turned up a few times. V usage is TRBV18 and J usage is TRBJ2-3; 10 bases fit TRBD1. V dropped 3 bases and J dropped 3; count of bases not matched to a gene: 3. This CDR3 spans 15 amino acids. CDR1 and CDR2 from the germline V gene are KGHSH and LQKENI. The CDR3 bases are TGTGCCAGCTCACCTGGACAGGGGGTAACAGATACGCAGTATTTT. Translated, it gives CASSPGQGVTDTQYF.

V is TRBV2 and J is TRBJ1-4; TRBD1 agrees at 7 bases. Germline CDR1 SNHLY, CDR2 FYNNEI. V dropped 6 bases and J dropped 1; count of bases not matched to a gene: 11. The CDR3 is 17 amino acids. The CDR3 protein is CASSPIRGLGTNEKLFF. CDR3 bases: TGTGCCAGCAGCCCAATCAGGGGGTTGGGAACTAATGAAAAACTGTTTTTT.

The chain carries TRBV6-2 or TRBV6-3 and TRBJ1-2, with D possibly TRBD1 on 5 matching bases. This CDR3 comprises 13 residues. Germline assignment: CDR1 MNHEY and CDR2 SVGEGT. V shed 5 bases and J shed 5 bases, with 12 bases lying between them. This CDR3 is CASSKGAEYGYTF. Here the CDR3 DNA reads TGTGCCAGCAGTAAAGGGGCTGAGTATGGCTACACCTTC.

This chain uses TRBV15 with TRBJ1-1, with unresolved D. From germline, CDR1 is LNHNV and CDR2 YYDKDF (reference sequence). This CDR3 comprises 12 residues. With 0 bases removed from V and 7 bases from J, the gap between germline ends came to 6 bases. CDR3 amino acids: CATSRDWSEAFF. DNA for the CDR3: TGTGCCACCAGCAGAGATTGGAGTGAAGCTTTCTTT.

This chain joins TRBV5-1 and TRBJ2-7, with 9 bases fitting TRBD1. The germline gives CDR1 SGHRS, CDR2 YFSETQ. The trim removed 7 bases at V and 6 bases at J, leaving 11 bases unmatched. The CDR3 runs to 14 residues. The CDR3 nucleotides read TGCGCCAGCGGCATAGGGACAGGGCCCGTCGAGCAGTACTTC. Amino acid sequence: CASGIGTGPVEQYF.

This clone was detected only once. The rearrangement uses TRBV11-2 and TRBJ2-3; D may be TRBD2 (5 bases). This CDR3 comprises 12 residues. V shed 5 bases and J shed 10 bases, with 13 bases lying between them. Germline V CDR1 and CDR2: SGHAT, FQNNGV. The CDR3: CASSRGVGAQYF. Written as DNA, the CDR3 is TGTGCCAGCAGCCGAGGCGTGGGAGCGCAGTATTTT.

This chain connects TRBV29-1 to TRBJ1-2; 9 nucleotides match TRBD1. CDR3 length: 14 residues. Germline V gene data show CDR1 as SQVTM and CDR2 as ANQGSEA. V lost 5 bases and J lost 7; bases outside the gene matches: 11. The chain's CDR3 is CSVSTPGQGAGYTF. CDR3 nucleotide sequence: TGCAGCGTTTCCACCCCGGGACAGGGAGCTGGCTACACCTTC.

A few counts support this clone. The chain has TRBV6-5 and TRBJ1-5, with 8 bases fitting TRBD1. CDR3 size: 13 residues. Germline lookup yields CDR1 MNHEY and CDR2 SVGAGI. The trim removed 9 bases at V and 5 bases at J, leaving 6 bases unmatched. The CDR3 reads CASSQGGDQPQHF. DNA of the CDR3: TGTGCCAGTTCACAGGGGGGGGATCAGCCCCAGCATTTT.

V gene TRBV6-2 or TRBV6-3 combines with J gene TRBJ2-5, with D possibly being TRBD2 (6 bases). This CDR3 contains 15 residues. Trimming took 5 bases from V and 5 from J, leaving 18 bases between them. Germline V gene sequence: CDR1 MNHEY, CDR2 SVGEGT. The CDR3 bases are TGTGCCAGCAGTCTCCTCGGCGGGGCAGGGGAGACCCAGTACTTC. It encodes CASSLLGGAGETQYF.

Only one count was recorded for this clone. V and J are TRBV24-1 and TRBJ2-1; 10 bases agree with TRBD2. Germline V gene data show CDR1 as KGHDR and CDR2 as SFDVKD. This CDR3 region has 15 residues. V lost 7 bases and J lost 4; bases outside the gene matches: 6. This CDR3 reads CATSPGTSVYNEQFF. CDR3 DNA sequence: TGTGCCACCAGCCCAGGGACTAGCGTTTACAATGAGCAGTTCTTC.

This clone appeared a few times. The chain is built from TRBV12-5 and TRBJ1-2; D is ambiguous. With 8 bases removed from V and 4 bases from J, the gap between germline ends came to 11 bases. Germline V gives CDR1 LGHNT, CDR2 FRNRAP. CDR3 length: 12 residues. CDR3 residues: CASRGSSYGYTF. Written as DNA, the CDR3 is TGTGCTAGTCGCGGGAGTAGCTATGGCTACACCTTC.

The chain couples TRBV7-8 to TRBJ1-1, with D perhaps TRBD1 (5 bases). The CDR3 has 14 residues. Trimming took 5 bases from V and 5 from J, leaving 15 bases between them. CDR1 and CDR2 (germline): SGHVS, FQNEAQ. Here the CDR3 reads CASSQDSSGTEAFF. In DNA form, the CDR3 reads TGTGCCAGCAGCCAAGACAGTAGTGGGACTGAAGCTTTCTTT.

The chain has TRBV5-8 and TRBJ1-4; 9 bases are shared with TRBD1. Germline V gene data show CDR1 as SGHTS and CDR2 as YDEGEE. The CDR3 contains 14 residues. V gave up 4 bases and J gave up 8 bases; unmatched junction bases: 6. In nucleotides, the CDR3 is TGTGCCAGCAGCCTTGGACAGGGGTGGGAAAAACTGTTTTTT. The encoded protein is CASSLGQGWEKLFF.